The 10 T cell receptor beta chains reported below all come from one sample, sequenced in a study of blood T cell repertoires in COVID-19. Sequenced by immunoSEQ multiplex PCR; TCRdb stores in-frame clones only, minus some. This sample has 330,000 or so clones, with over 80% found just once. Sequenced material: PBMCs or T cells enriched from blood (not recorded which). The receptors derive from a man aged 30 to 45 who had recovered from COVID-19.

The V gene is TRBV2, the J gene TRBJ2-1; D uncertain. The V gene lost 0 bases and the J gene lost 7 bases, with 7 bases spanning the gap. The CDR3 consists of 13 residues. CDR1 is SNHLY and CDR2 is FYNNEI in the germline V gene. The CDR3 DNA reads TGTGCCAGCAGTGAAGCGCTCGGGAATGAGCAGTTCTTC. This codes for CASSEALGNEQFF.

The chain joins TRBV10-3 to TRBJ2-7; D ambiguous. The germline V gene encodes CDR1 ENHRY and CDR2 SYGVKD. CDR3 size: 11 residues. Trimming took 10 bases from V and 2 from J, leaving 9 bases between them. The CDR3 DNA is TGTGCCACCGCCACAGCCTACGAGCAGTACTTC. Residues: CATATAYEQYF.

A single count supports this clone. J is TRBJ2-1 and V is TRBV5-6, with a weak D call TRBD2 (5 bases). This CDR3 has 17 residues. The V end lost 6 bases, the J end lost 3 bases, and 22 bases lay between the germline ends. Looked up from germline, CDR1 is SGHDT and CDR2 is YYEEEE. The CDR3, as DNA: TGTGCCAGCAAATTACTAGGAGGTAAAATTTACTACAATGAGCAGTTCTTC. Its protein product is CASKLLGGKIYYNEQFF.

This clone was recorded only once. The chain employs TRBV19 and TRBJ2-5; D is unresolved. V lost 0 bases and J 5 bases, leaving 7 bases between the germline ends. The V gene's germline CDR1 is LNHDA and CDR2 SQIVND (reference sequence). The CDR3 has 13 residues. This chain's CDR3 is CASSIEGWETQYF. Here the CDR3 DNA reads TGTGCCAGTAGTATAGAGGGCTGGGAGACCCAGTACTTC.

V usage is TRBV11-2 and J usage is TRBJ2-7; 9 positions match TRBD1. Germline loops: CDR1 SGHAT, CDR2 FQNNGV. V shed 1 base and J 1 base; nucleotides not matched to a gene: 8. This CDR3 is 17 amino acids long. The CDR3 DNA is TGTGCCAGCAGCTTAGTTTCCGGGACAGGGCTTTCCTACGAGCAGTACTTC. It codes for CASSLVSGTGLSYEQYF.

The CDR3: CASSRSPGTNEQYF. For the CDR3, the DNA is TGTGCCAGCAGCCGATCCCCCGGGACAAACGAGCAGTACTTC. The chain uses TRBV6-5 and TRBJ2-7; D possibly corresponds to TRBD1 (6 bases). The germline V and J ends were trimmed by 6 bases and 5 bases, with 17 bases remaining between them. Germline CDR1 is MNHEY and CDR2 is SVGAGI. CDR3 length equals 14 residues.

The chain carries TRBV25-1 and TRBJ2-4; possibly TRBD1 for D (6 bases). Germline-derived CDR1 and CDR2 are MGHDK and SYGVNS. The CDR3 covers 16 residues. V lost 5 bases and J lost 5, with 19 bases in between. Here the CDR3 reads CASSQVGHRVENIQYF. CDR3 sequence (DNA): TGTGCCAGCAGTCAAGTGGGTCACAGGGTCGAAAACATTCAGTACTTC. The full variable domain, rest sourced from reference TRBV25-1 and TRBJ2-4, is EADIYQTPRYLVIGTGKKITLECSQTMGHDKMYWYQQDPGMELHLIHYSYGVNSTEKGDLSSESTVSRIRTEHFPLTLESARPSHTSQYLCASSQVGHRVENIQYFGAGTRLSVL.

This chain connects TRBV5-4 to TRBJ1-6; D is undetermined. CDR1 and CDR2 from the germline V gene are SGHNT and YYREEE (reference sequence). CDR3 length equals 14 residues. Trimming removed 2 bases at V and 8 bases at J, with 11 bases between. The CDR3 DNA follows: TGTGCCAGCAGCTTAGCGGCCGAGGATTCACCCCTCCACTTT. Translated, it gives CASSLAAEDSPLHF.

CDR3 sequence (DNA): TGTGCCAGCAGTTACTTGGCGGGGGGGAACAATGAGCAGTTCTTC. It codes for CASSYLAGGNNEQFF. This chain connects TRBV6-2 or TRBV6-3 to TRBJ2-1; 9 bases line up with TRBD2. Unmatched junction bases numbered 3, after V lost 1 base and J lost 5 bases. Germline V gene data show CDR1 as MNHEY and CDR2 as SVGEGT. The CDR3 runs 15 residues.

J is TRBJ1-4 and V is TRBV28; D gene unclear. From germline, CDR1 is MDHEN and CDR2 SYDVKM. V was cut by 5 bases and J by 8 bases, with 15 bases left in between. The CDR3 extends over 14 amino acids. CDR3 bases: TGTGCCAGCAGTCCCGGCGGGAAACAGGAAAAACTGTTTTTT. It encodes CASSPGGKQEKLFF. The full variable domain, completed using reference TRBV28 and TRBJ1-4, is DVKVTQSSRYLVKRTGEKVFLECVQDMDHENMFWYRQDPGLGLRLIYFSYDVKMKEKGDIPEGYSVSREKKERFSLILESASTNQTSMYLCASSPGGKQEKLFFGSGTQLSVL.